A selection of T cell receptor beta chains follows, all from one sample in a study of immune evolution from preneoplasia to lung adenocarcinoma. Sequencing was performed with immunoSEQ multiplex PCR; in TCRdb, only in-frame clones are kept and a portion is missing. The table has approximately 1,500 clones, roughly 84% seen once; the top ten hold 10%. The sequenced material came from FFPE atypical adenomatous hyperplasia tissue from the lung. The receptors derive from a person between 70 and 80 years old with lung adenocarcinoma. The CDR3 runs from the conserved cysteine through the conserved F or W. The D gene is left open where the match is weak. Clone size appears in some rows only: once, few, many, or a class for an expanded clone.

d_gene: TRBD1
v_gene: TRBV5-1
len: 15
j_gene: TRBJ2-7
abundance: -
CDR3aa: CASSLSGGHGHEQYF
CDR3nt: TGCGCCAGTAGCTTGTCAGGGGGCCACGGGCACGAGCAGTACTTC

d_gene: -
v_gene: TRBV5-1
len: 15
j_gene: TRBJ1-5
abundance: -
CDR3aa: CASSLAGANNQPQHF
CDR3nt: TGCGCCAGCAGCTTGGCAGGGGCGAACAATCAGCCCCAGCATTTT

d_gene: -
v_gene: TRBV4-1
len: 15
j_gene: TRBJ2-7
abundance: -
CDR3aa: CASSPRDELPYEQYF
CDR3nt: TGCGCCAGCAGCCCCCGGGATGAGCTACCCTACGAGCAGTACTTC

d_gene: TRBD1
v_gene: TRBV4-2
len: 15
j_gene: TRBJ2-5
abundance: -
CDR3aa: CASSQEQGGSETQYF
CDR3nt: TGTGCCAGCAGCCAAGAGCAAGGGGGCAGCGAGACCCAGTACTTC

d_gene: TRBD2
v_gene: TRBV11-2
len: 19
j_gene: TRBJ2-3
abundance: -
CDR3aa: CASSLDTVDLAGNTDTQYF
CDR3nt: TGTGCCAGCAGCTTAGACACGGTTGATCTAGCGGGAAATACAGATACGCAGTATTTT

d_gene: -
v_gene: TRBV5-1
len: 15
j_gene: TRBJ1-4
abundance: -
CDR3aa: CASSLLNTENEKLFF
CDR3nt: TGCGCCAGCAGCTTGTTGAATACGGAAAATGAAAAACTGTTTTTT

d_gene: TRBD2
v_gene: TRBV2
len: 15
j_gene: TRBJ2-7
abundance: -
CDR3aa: CASSVGAGEVYEQYF
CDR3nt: TGTGCCAGCAGTGTCGGAGCGGGAGAGGTCTACGAGCAGTACTTC

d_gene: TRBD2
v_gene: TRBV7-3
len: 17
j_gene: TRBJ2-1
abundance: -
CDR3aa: CASSYSGRGSSYNEQFF
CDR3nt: TGTGCCAGCAGCTATAGCGGGAGGGGGAGCTCCTACAATGAGCAGTTCTTC

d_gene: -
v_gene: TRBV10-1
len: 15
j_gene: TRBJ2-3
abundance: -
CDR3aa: CASSEGHHRTDTQYF
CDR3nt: TGCGCCAGCAGTGAGGGGCACCATCGCACAGATACGCAGTATTTT

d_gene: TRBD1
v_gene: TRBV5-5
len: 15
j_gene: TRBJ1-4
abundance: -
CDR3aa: CASSLEDRYHEKLFF
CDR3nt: TGTGCCAGCAGCTTGGAGGACAGGTACCACGAAAAACTGTTTTTT

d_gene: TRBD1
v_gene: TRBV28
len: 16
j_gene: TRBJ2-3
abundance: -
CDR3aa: CASSLRFGTGSRTQYF
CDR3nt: TGTGCCAGCAGTTTACGGTTCGGGACAGGGTCTCGTACGCAGTATTTT

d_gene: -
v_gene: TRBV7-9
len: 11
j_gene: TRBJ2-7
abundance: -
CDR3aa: CASSLSYEQYF
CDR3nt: TGTGCCAGCAGCCTCTCCTACGAGCAGTACTTC

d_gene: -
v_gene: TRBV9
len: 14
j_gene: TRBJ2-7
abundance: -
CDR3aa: CASSVGGENYEQYF
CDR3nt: TGTGCCAGCAGCGTAGGAGGGGAAAACTACGAGCAGTACTTC

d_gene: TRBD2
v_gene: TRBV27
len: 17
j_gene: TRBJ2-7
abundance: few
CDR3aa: CASSSATSALREYEQYF
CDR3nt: TGTGCCAGCAGTTCTGCGACTAGCGCCCTAAGGGAGTACGAGCAGTACTTC

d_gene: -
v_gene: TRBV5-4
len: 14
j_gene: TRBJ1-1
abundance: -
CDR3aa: CASSHGGRNTEAFF
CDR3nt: TGTGCCAGCAGCCACGGGGGGCGGAACACTGAAGCTTTCTTT

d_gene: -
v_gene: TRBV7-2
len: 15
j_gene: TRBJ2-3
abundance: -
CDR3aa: CASSPTYLGTDTQYF
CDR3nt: TGTGCCAGCAGTCCGACTTATCTAGGTACAGATACGCAGTATTTT

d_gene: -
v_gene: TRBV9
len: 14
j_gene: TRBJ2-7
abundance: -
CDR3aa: CASSVEDISYEQYF
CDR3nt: TGTGCCAGCAGCGTAGAGGACATCTCCTACGAGCAGTACTTC

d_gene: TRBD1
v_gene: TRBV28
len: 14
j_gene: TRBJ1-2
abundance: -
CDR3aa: CASEGTGAPYGYTF
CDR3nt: TGTGCCAGCGAAGGGACAGGGGCACCCTATGGCTACACCTTC

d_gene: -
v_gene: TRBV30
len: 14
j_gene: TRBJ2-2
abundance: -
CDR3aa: CAWSAGLNTGELFF
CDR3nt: TGTGCCTGGAGTGCCGGACTTAACACCGGGGAGCTGTTTTTT

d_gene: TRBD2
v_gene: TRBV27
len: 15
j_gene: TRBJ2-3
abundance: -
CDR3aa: CASSFSGRFTDTQYF
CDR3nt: TGTGCCAGCAGTTTTAGCGGGAGGTTCACAGATACGCAGTATTTT

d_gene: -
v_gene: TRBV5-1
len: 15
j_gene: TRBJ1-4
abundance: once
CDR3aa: CASSLAGGGAAKLFF
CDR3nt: TGCGCCAGCAGCTTGGCGGGTGGAGGGGCGGCAAAACTGTTTTTT

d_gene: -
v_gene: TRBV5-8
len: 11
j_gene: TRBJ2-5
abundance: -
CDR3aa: CASRYSEAQYF
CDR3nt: TGTGCCAGCAGATACTCAGAGGCCCAGTACTTC

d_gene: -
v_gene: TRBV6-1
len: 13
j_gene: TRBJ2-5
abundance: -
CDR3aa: CASSDYALGAQYF
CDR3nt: TGTGCCAGCAGTGACTACGCCCTTGGGGCCCAGTACTTC

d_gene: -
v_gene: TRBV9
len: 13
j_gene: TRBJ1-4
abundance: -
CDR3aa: CASSLDGGQKLFF
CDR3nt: TGTGCCAGCAGCCTCGACGGGGGACAAAAACTGTTTTTT

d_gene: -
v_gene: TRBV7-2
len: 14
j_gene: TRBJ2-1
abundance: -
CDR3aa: CASSLITSTDEQFF
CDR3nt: TGTGCCAGCAGCTTAATCACTTCTACCGATGAGCAGTTCTTC

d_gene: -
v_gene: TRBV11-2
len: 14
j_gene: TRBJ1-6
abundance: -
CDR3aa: CASSLTPINSPLHF
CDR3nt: TGTGCCAGCAGCTTAACCCCCATTAATTCACCCCTCCACTTT

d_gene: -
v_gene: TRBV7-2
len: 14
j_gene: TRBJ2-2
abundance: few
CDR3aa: CASSPLSRTGELFF
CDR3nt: TGTGCCAGCAGCCCCTTATCGAGGACCGGGGAGCTGTTTTTT

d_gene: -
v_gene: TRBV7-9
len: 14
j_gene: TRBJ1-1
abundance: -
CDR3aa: CASSLLEGDTEAFF
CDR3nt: TGTGCCAGCAGCTTATTAGAGGGCGACACTGAAGCTTTCTTT

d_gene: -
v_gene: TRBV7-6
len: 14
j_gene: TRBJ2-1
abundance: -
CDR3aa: CASSSNFVHNEQFF
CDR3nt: TGTGCCAGCAGCTCTAACTTCGTCCACAATGAGCAGTTCTTC

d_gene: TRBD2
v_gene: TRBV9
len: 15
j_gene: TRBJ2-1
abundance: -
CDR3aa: CASSLRVAGGNEQFF
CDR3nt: TGTGCCAGCAGCCTCCGGGTAGCGGGGGGCAATGAGCAGTTCTTC

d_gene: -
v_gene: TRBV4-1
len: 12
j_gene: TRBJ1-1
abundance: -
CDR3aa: CAGGQEGTEAFF
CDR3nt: TGCGCCGGGGGGCAGGAGGGCACTGAAGCTTTCTTT

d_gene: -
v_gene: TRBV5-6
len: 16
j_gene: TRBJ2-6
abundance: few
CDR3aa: CASSLGGGWGANVLTF
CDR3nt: TGTGCCAGCAGCTTGGGTGGGGGATGGGGGGCCAACGTCCTGACTTTC

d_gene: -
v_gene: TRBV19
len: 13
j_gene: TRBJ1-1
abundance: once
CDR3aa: CASSIAQGFEAFF
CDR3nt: TGTGCCAGTAGTATAGCCCAGGGATTTGAAGCTTTCTTT

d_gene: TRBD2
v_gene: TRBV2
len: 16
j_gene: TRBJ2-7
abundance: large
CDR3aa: CASTVGGGLVGYEQYF
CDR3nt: TGTGCCAGTACTGTCGGCGGGGGACTAGTTGGCTACGAGCAGTACTTC

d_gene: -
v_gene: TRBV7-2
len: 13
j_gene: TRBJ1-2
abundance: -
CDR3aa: CASSLEGNYGYTF
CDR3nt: TGTGCCAGCAGCTTAGAAGGGAACTATGGCTACACCTTC

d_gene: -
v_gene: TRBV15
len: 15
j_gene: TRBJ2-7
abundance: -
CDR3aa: CATSRERGTFYEQYF
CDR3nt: TGTGCCACCAGCAGAGAGAGGGGGACCTTCTACGAGCAGTACTTC

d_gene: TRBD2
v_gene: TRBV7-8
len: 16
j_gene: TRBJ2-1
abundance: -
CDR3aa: CASSLAETSIVNEQFF
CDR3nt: TGTGCCAGCAGCTTGGCGGAGACTAGCATCGTCAATGAGCAGTTCTTC

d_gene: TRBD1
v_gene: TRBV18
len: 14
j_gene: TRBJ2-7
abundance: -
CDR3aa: CASSPRQGVYEQYF
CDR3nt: TGTGCCAGCTCACCTAGACAGGGTGTCTACGAGCAGTACTTC

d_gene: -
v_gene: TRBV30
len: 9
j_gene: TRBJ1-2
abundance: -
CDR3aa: CAWGAGYTF
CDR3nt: TGTGCCTGGGGGGCGGGCTACACCTTC

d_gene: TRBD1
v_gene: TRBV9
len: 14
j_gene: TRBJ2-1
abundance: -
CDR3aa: CASSTGQGFGEQFF
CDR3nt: TGTGCCAGCAGCACGGGACAGGGGTTCGGTGAGCAGTTCTTC

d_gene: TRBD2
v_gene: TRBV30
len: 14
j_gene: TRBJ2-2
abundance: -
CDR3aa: CASPGGRNTGELFF
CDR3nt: TGTGCCTCCCCGGGAGGGCGGAACACCGGGGAGCTGTTTTTT

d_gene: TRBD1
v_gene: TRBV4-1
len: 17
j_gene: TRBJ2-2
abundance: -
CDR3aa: CASSQELGQGKGGELFF
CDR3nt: TGCGCCAGCAGCCAAGAATTAGGACAGGGAAAGGGCGGGGAGCTGTTTTTT

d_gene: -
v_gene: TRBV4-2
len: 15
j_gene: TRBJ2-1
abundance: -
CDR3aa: CASSQGLDTYNEQFF
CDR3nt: TGTGCCAGCAGCCAAGGACTAGATACCTACAATGAGCAGTTCTTC

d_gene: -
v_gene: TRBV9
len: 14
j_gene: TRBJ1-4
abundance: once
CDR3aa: CASSPDTTGEKLFF
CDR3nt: TGTGCCAGCAGCCCAGATACGACTGGGGAAAAACTGTTTTTT

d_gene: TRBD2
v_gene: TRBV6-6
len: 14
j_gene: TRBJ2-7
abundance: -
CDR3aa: CASRDPSGSNEQYF
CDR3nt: TGTGCCAGCAGGGATCCTAGCGGTTCTAACGAGCAGTACTTC

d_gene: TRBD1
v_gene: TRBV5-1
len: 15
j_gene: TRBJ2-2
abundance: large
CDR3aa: CASSTGQGGGGELFF
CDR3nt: TGCGCCAGCAGCACCGGACAGGGCGGAGGCGGGGAGCTGTTTTTT

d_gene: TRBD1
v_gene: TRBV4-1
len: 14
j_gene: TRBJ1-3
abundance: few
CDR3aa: CASSHDREYHTIYF
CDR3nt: TGCGCCAGCAGCCATGACAGGGAGTACCACACCATATATTTT

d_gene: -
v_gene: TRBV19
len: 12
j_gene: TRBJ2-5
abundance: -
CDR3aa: CASSNPVGTQYF
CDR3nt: TGTGCCAGTAGTAATCCCGTTGGGACCCAGTACTTC

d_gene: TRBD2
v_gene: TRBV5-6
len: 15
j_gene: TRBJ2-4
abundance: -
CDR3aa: CASSLRSRGENIQYF
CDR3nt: TGTGCCAGCAGCTTAAGGTCCCGGGGGGAAAACATTCAGTACTTC

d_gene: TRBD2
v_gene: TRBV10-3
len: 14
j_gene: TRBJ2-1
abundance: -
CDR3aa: CAIRGTSGSNEQFF
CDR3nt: TGTGCCATCAGGGGGACTAGCGGGAGTAATGAGCAGTTCTTC

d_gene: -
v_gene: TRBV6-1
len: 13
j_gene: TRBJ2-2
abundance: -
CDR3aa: CASGLRMTGELFF
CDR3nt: TGTGCCAGCGGACTACGAATGACCGGGGAGCTGTTTTTT

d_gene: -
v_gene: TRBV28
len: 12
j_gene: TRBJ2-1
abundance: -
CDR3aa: CASSLLGGEQFF
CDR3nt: TGTGCCAGCAGTCTCCTGGGGGGTGAGCAGTTCTTC

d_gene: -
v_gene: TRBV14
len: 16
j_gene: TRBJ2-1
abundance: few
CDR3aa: CASSYLRGSSYNEQFF
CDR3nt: TGTGCCAGCAGCTACTTGCGGGGCAGCTCCTACAATGAGCAGTTCTTC

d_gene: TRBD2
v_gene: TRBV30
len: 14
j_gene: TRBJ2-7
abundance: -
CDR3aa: CAWRDGRADYEQYF
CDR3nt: TGTGCCTGGAGGGACGGGAGGGCTGACTACGAGCAGTACTTC

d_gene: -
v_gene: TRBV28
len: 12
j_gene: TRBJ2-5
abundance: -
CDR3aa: CASTWGRETQYF
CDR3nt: TGTGCCAGTACGTGGGGGCGAGAGACCCAGTACTTC